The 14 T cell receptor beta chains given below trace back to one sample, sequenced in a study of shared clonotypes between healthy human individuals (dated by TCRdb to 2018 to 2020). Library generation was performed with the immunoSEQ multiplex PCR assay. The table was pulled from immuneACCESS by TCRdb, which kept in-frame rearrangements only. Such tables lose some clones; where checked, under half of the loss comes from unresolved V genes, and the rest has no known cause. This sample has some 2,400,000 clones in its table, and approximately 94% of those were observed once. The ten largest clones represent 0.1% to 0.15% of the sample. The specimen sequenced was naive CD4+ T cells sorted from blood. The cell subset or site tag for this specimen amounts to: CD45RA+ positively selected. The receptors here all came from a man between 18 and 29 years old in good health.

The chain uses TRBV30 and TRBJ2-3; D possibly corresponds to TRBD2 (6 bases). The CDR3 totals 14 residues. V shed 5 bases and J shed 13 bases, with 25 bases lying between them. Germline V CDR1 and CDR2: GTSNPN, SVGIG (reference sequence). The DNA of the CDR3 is TGTGCCTGGGCTGCACAGACCGGGACTGGGGTAGAGTATTTT. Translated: CAWAAQTGTGVEYF.

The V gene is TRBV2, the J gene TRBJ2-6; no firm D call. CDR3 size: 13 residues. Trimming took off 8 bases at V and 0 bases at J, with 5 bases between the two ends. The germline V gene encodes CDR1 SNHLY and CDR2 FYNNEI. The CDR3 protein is CASALSGANVLTF. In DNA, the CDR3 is TGTGCCAGCGCCCTCTCTGGGGCCAACGTCCTGACTTTC.

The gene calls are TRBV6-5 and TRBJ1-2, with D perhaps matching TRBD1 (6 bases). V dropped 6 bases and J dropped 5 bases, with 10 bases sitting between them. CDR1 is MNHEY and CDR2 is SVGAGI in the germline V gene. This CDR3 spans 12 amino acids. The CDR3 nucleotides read TGTGCCAGCAGGCGGGGGGCGTATGGCTACACCTTC. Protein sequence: CASRRGAYGYTF.

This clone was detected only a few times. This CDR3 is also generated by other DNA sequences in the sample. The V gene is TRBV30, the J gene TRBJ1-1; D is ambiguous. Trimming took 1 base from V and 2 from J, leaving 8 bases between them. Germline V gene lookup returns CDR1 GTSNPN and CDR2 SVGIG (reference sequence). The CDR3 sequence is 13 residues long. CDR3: CAWSGLSNTEAFF. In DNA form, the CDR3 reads TGTGCCTGGAGTGGCCTATCCAACACTGAAGCTTTCTTT.

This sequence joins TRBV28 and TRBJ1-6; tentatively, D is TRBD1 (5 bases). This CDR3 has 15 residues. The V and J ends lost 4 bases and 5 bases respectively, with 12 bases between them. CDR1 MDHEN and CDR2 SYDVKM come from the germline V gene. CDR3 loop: CASSWGTVDNSPLHF. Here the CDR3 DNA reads TGTGCCAGCAGTTGGGGCACAGTAGATAATTCACCCCTCCACTTT.

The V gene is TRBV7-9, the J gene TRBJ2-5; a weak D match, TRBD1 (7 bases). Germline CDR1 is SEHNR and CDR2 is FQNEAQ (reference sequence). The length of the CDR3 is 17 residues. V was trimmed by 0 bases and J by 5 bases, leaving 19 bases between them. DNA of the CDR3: TGTGCCAGCAGCTTAGCCACGTTCGGAGGGGGCGGGGAGACCCAGTACTTC. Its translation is CASSLATFGGGGETQYF.

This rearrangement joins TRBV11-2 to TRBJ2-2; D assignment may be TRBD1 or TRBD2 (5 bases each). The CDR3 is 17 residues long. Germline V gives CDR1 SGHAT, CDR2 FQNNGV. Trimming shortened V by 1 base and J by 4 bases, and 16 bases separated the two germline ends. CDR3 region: CASSLVGDGRRTGELFF. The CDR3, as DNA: TGTGCCAGCAGCTTAGTAGGGGACGGTCGCCGCACCGGGGAGCTGTTTTTT.

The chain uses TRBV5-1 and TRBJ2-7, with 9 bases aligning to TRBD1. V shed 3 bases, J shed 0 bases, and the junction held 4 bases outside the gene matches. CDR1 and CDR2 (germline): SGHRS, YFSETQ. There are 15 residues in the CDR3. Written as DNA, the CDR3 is TGCGCCAGCAGCTATGGGACAGGGCTCTCCTACGAGCAGTACTTC. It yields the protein CASSYGTGLSYEQYF.

This CDR3 is CASSLAGPLSRPQHF. CDR3 bases: TGTGCCAGCAGCTTGGCAGGCCCACTTAGTCGGCCCCAGCATTTT. The V and J genes are TRBV5-8 and TRBJ1-5; D gene uncertain. This CDR3 contains 15 residues. Per germline, CDR1 SGHTS and CDR2 YDEGEE. V lost 0 bases and J lost 9, with 16 bases in between.

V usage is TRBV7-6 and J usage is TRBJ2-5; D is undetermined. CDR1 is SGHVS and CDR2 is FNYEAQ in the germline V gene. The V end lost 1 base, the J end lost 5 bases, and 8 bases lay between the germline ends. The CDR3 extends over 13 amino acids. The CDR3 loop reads CASSLGVVETQYF. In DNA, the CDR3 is TGTGCCAGCAGCTTAGGCGTAGTTGAGACCCAGTACTTC.

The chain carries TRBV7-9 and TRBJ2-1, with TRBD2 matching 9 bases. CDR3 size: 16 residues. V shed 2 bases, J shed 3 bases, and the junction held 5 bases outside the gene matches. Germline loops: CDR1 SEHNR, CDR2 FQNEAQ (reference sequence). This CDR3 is CASSLISGSGYNEQFF. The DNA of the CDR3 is TGTGCCAGCAGCTTAATTAGCGGGAGCGGCTACAATGAGCAGTTCTTC.

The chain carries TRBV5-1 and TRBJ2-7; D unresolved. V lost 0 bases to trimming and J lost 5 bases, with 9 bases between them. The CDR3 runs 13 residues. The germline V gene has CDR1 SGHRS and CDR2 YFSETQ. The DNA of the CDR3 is TGCGCCAGCAGCTTGGACGTCCTGGACGAGCAGTACTTC. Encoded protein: CASSLDVLDEQYF.

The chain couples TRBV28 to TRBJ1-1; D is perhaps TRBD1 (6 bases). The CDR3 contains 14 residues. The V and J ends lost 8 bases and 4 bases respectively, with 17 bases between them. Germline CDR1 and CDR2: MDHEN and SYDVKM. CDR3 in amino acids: CASQPQGRATEAFF. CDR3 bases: TGTGCCAGCCAACCTCAGGGGCGGGCCACTGAAGCTTTCTTT.

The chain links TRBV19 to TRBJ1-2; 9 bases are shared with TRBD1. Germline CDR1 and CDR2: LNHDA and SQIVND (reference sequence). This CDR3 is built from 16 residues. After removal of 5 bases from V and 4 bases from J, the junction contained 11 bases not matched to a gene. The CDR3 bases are TGTGCCAGTAGTGACTCCGCCGGGACAGGGTCCTATGGCTACACCTTC. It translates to CASSDSAGTGSYGYTF.